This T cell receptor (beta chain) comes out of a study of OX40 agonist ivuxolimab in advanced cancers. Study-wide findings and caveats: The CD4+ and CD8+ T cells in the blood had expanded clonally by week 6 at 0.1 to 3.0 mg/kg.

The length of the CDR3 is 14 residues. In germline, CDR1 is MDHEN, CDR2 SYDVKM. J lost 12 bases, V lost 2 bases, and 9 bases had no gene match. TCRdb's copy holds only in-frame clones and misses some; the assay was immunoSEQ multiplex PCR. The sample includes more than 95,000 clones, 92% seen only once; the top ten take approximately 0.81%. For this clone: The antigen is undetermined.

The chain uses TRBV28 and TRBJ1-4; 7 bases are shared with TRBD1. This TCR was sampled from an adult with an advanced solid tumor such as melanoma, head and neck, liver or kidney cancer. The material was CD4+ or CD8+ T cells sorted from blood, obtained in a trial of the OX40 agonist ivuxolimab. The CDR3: CASSLAQGGRQLFF. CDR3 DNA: TGTGCCAGCAGTTTAGCCCAGGGGGGAAGGCAACTGTTTTTT.